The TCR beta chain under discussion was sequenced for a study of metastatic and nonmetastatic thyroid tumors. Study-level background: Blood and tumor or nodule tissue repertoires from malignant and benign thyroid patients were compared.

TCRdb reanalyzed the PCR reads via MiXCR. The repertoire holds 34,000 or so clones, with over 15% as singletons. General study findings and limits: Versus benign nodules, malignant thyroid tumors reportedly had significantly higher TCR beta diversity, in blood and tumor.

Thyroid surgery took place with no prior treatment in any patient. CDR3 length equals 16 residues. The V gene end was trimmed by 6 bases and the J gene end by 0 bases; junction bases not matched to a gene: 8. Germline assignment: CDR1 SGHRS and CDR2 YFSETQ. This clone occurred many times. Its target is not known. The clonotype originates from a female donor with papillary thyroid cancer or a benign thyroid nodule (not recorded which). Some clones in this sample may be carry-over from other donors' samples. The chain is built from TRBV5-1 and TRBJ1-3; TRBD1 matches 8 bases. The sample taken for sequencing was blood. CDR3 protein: CASTLGGTGSGNTIYF. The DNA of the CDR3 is TGCGCCAGCACTCTTGGGGGGACAGGCTCTGGAAACACCATATATTTT.